This record covers a single T cell receptor beta chain. This sample stems from a study of T cell clones after liver transplantation. Clones were sequenced by immunoSEQ multiplex PCR, and TCRdb holds only the in-frame ones, with some missing. The sample records some 9,000 clones, almost 80% being singletons. The CDR3 covers 15 residues. Germline CDR1 SGDLS, CDR2 YYNGEE. V lost 3 bases and J 2 bases, leaving 13 bases between the germline ends. The V call is TRBV9, the J call TRBJ2-3; D perhaps matches TRBD1 (6 bases). Sequences were derived from CD8+ T cells from blood, sampled before liver transplant. The TCR comes from a human donor who received a liver transplant. The CDR3 loop is CASSEGDTSTDTQYF. The CDR3 region has the DNA TGTGCCAGCAGCGAGGGGGACACTTCCACAGATACGCAGTATTTT.